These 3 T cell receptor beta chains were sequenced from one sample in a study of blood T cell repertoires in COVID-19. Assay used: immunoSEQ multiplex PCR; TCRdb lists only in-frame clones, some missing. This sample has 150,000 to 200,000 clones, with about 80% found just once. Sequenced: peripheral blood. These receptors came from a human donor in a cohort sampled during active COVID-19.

CDR3 sequence reads: CASSQTGVRVSGANVLTF. As DNA, the CDR3 is TGCGCCAGCAGCCAGACAGGGGTGAGGGTCTCTGGGGCCAACGTCCTGACTTTC. V usage is TRBV4-1 and J usage is TRBJ2-6; TRBD1 matches at 8 bases. Germline V CDR1 and CDR2: MGHRA, YSYEKL. Losses at the gene ends were 3 bases for V and 0 bases for J; bases not matched to a gene: 7. CDR3 length: 18 amino acids.

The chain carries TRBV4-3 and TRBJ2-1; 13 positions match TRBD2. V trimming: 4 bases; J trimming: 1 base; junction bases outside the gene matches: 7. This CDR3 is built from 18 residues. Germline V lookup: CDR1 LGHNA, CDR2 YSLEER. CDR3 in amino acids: CASSPGLAGATSYNEQFF. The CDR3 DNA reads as TGCGCCAGCAGCCCCGGACTAGCGGGAGCCACATCCTACAATGAGCAGTTCTTC.

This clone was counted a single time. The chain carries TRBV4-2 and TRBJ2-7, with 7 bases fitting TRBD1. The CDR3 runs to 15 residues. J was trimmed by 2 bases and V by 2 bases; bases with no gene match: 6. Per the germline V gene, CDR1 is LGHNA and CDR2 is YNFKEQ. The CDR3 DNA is TGTGCCAGCAGCCAAACGGGACAGCTAACCTACGAGCAGTACTTC. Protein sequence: CASSQTGQLTYEQYF.